The entry below gives a single T cell receptor (beta chain) sequence along with its context. The sample comes from a study of blood T cell repertoires in COVID-19. Methods used by the authors: Amplification of reference gene primers was used by the study to estimate nucleated cell counts. Some clones are missing from TCRdb's copy, which holds only in-frame ones; the method was immunoSEQ multiplex PCR. V, J and clone size are taken as reported in that table, and D and trimming were inferred from the DNA itself. Here the sample spans 310,000 or so clones, 70% to 90% being singletons. Cohort 3 recovery required two negative PCRs, clearance, or symptom resolution. The CDR3 spans 12 residues. In germline, CDR1 is MNHNY, CDR2 SVGAGI (reference sequence). V dropped 7 bases and J dropped 3 bases, with 9 bases sitting between them.

The sample taken for sequencing was PBMCs or T cells enriched from blood (not recorded which). The chain combines TRBV6-6 with TRBJ1-1, with a tentative D call TRBD1 (5 bases). The sequence came from a woman aged 30 to 39 who had recovered from COVID-19. The DNA of the CDR3 is TGTGCCAGCAATGGGGCTTACACTGAAGCTTTCTTT. The encoded protein is CASNGAYTEAFF.